This T cell receptor beta chain was sequenced during a study of T cells in Graves' hyperthyroidism and ophthalmopathy. RNA transcripts served as the template for amplifying TCR beta CDR3 regions. HTBI primers were the set used in a first-round RT-PCR of the TCR CDR3. TCRdb re-derived calls from the multiplex PCR reads in MiXCR, one entry per CDR3 protein. The sample records almost 600,000 distinct CDR3 sequences, just over 45% being singletons. The CDR3 totals 23 residues, both ends included. Germline-derived CDR1 and CDR2 are SGHTA and FQGNSA. About this clonotype: No DNA is shown, since the ends of the CDR3 on it are uncertain; the CDR3 is the one TCRdb lists.

The chain uses TRBV7-2 and TRBJ2-2; whether TRBD2, the table's D call, matches the DNA was not checked. The TCR was taken from a woman aged 18-29 years with Graves' hyperthyroidism. Source material: peripheral blood or thyroid tissue (not recorded which). The CDR3 sequence: CASSLGQGVDEQYFGPNTGELFF.